These 27 T cell receptor beta chains share one sample of origin, sequenced in a study of early T cells in non-severe SARS-CoV-2 infection. TCRdb independently ran MiXCR on the 5' RACE reads; one entry per CDR3 protein. The data show tens of thousands of distinct CDR3 sequences, approximately 9.9% seen once. Sequenced input: whole blood. The receptors originated from an adult who was a healthcare worker with PCR-confirmed SARS-CoV-2 infection or an uninfected control (not recorded which).

V and J are TRBV5-1 and TRBJ2-1, with D possibly matching TRBD2 (6 bases). There are 14 residues in the CDR3. Germline V gene data show CDR1 as SGHRS and CDR2 as YFSETQ. Trimming removed 3 bases from V and 5 bases from J, with 12 bases in between. CDR3 residues: CASSYKGLDNEQFF. The CDR3 nucleotides read TGCGCCAGCAGCTATAAGGGACTGGACAATGAGCAGTTCTTC.

This clonotype was recorded many times. V and J are TRBV28 and TRBJ2-7; D gene unclear. Germline lookup yields CDR1 MDHEN and CDR2 SYDVKM. Trimming took 3 bases from V and 6 from J, leaving 6 bases between them. There are 11 residues in the CDR3. This CDR3 reads CASSLRLEQYF. In nucleotides, the CDR3 is TGTGCCAGCAGTTTGAGGCTCGAGCAGTACTTC.

This chain joins TRBV9 and TRBJ2-5; D is possibly TRBD2 (7 bases). CDR1 is SGDLS, CDR2 YYNGEE, per germline. The V gene lost 4 bases and the J gene lost 5 bases, with 18 bases spanning the gap. This CDR3 has 15 residues. CDR3 coding DNA: TGTGCCAGCAGCCCCTGGGGGGGGGCCCGGGAGACCCAGTACTTC. It yields the protein CASSPWGGARETQYF.

There are many counts of this clonotype. This chain links TRBV11-2 with TRBJ1-6; a weak D match, TRBD1 (5 bases). The CDR3 is 17 amino acids. Germline V gene lookup returns CDR1 SGHAT and CDR2 FQNNGV. With 4 bases removed from V and 4 bases from J, the gap between germline ends came to 17 bases. DNA for the CDR3: TGTGCCAGCAGCTCATCCCCCACGACAGTGTATAATTCACCCCTCCACTTT. Its protein product is CASSSSPTTVYNSPLHF.

This clonotype showed up many times. The chain has TRBV5-1 and TRBJ2-1; D not certain. Trimming took 1 base from V and 3 from J, leaving 17 bases between them. From germline, CDR1 is SGHRS and CDR2 YFSETQ. CDR3 size: 17 residues. The CDR3 DNA reads as TGCGCCAGCAGCTTGTCGTCCCCACCTGGGTTCTACAATGAGCAGTTCTTC. It yields the protein CASSLSSPPGFYNEQFF.

This clonotype was recorded many times. The V gene is TRBV12-3 or TRBV12-4, the J gene TRBJ2-5, with 8 positions matching TRBD2. This CDR3 contains 11 residues. V shed 8 bases, J shed 7 bases, and the junction held 3 bases outside the gene matches. The CDR3 DNA follows: TGTGCCAGCTCCCGGGGGGGGACCCAGTACTTC. Protein product: CASSRGGTQYF.

This clonotype was picked up a small number of times. This chain joins TRBV3-1 and TRBJ1-4; no firm D call. V lost 4 bases and J 2 bases, leaving 14 bases between the germline ends. This CDR3 comprises 16 residues. Looked up from germline, CDR1 is LGHDT and CDR2 is YNNKEL (reference sequence). The CDR3, as DNA: TGTGCCAGCAGCCCAAGATTCGCAGTGACTAATGAAAAACTGTTTTTT. Its translation is CASSPRFAVTNEKLFF.

This clonotype was counted ten times or more. The chain uses TRBV5-1 and TRBJ2-3, with 11 bases that match TRBD1. The trim removed 3 bases at V and 6 bases at J, leaving 6 bases unmatched. The CDR3 runs 15 residues. The germline V gene has CDR1 SGHRS and CDR2 YFSETQ. CDR3 amino acids: CASSSSGTGGDTQYF. CDR3 DNA sequence: TGCGCCAGCAGCTCTAGCGGGACAGGGGGTGATACGCAGTATTTT.

This clonotype was seen many times. This chain links TRBV18 with TRBJ1-1; a weak D match, TRBD1 (5 bases). CDR1 KGHSH and CDR2 LQKENI come from the germline V gene. Deletions cut 2 bases from V and 1 base from J, with 8 bases between. The CDR3 sequence is 14 residues long. CDR3 in amino acids: CASSPTRENTEAFF. The CDR3 DNA is TGTGCCAGCTCACCAACCAGGGAGAACACTGAAGCTTTCTTT.

V is TRBV12-3 or TRBV12-4 and J is TRBJ2-7; the D gene is possibly TRBD1 (6 bases). CDR3 length: 13 amino acids. V dropped 7 bases and J dropped 1 base, with 11 bases sitting between them. The CDR3 sequence: CASTIGQSYEQYF. The CDR3 bases are TGTGCCAGCACCATTGGACAGTCCTACGAGCAGTACTTC.

This clonotype was observed a few times. The chain employs TRBV7-2 and TRBJ2-3; 8 bases map to TRBD2. J lost 9 bases, V lost 7 bases, and 12 bases had no gene match. The germline V gene encodes CDR1 SGHTA and CDR2 FQGNSA. The CDR3 runs 14 residues. CDR3 protein: CASTQGTGGVTQYF. CDR3 in DNA: TGTGCCAGCACCCAGGGGACGGGAGGGGTGACGCAGTATTTT.

The rearrangement joins TRBV2 to TRBJ2-4; weak D call: TRBD1 (5 bases). The germline V and J ends were trimmed by 3 bases and 1 base, with 13 bases remaining between them. The length of the CDR3 is 16 residues. Germline V CDR1 and CDR2: SNHLY, FYNNEI. The CDR3 loop reads CASSEGQGRAKNIQYF. CDR3 DNA sequence: TGTGCCAGCAGTGAGGGGCAGGGTAGGGCCAAAAACATTCAGTACTTC.

This clonotype was counted between two and nine times. The chain carries TRBV5-1 and TRBJ2-3; D might be TRBD2 (6 bases). The CDR3 loop spans 15 amino acids. The V end was cut by 4 bases, the J end by 2 bases, with 14 bases between. CDR1 is SGHRS and CDR2 is YFSETQ in the germline V gene. For the CDR3, the DNA is TGCGCCAGCAGCCTCCCTCTAGCGCACACAGATACGCAGTATTTT. Protein: CASSLPLAHTDTQYF.

The table lists this clonotype with many counts. V usage is TRBV4-1 and J usage is TRBJ1-2; possibly TRBD1 for D (5 bases). The germline V gene encodes CDR1 MGHRA and CDR2 YSYEKL. Trimming removed 3 bases at V and 1 base at J, with 6 bases between. The CDR3 length is 13 residues. The CDR3 loop is CASSQGGNYGYTF. The DNA of the CDR3 is TGCGCCAGCAGCCAGGGGGGTAACTATGGCTACACCTTC.

This clonotype was recorded many times. The rearrangement joins TRBV29-1 to TRBJ1-1; no firm D call. Germline lookup yields CDR1 SQVTM and CDR2 ANQGSEA. This CDR3 comprises 12 residues. V was clipped by 4 bases and J by 6 bases, with 12 bases between them. CDR3 DNA sequence: TGCAGCGTTGGGGCGATAGGAGCTGAAGCTTTCTTT. Protein product: CSVGAIGAEAFF.

As for this clonotype: A much larger clone sits a single nucleotide away, making a read error possible. The chain has TRBV5-4 and TRBJ1-2; D unresolved. Trimming took 4 bases from V and 7 from J, leaving 20 bases between them. This CDR3 is built from 15 residues. Germline CDR1 and CDR2: SGHNT and YYREEE (reference sequence). CDR3 DNA: TGTGCCAGCAGCCCCGCGGCGGACGGGTACTGTGGCTACACCTTC. Residues: CASSPAADGYCGYTF.

Within the sample, this clonotype is medium-sized. This chain joins TRBV14 and TRBJ1-2; 8 bases are a match to TRBD1. The CDR3 runs 15 residues. Germline V lookup: CDR1 SGHDN, CDR2 FVKESK. V lost 3 bases, J lost 3 bases, and 6 bases stayed unmatched. CDR3 DNA: TGTGCCAGCAGCCATGACAGGGGAGGATACTATGGCTACACCTTC. It yields the protein CASSHDRGGYYGYTF.

This chain connects TRBV6-5 to TRBJ2-3; 7 bases map to TRBD2. This CDR3 contains 15 residues. The germline CDR1 and CDR2 sequences are MNHEY and SVGAGI. The junction had 9 bases not matched to a gene; V was cut back by 7 bases and J by 2 bases. Written as DNA, the CDR3 is TGTGCCAGCAAGACTAGCCGAACTAACACAGATACGCAGTATTTT. Amino acids: CASKTSRTNTDTQYF.

The genes are TRBV29-1 and TRBJ1-2, with D possibly being TRBD1 (5 bases). CDR1 is SQVTM, CDR2 ANQGSEA, per germline. Trimming took off 6 bases at V and 8 bases at J, with 10 bases between the two ends. CDR3 length: 10 amino acids. The CDR3 is CSVQGGGYTF. CDR3 bases: TGCAGCGTCCAGGGCGGAGGCTACACCTTC.

The rearrangement links TRBV5-5 to TRBJ2-3; D is unclear. The germline V gene has CDR1 SGHKS and CDR2 YYEKEE (reference sequence). The CDR3 spans 18 residues. V dropped 2 bases and J dropped 0 bases, with 19 bases sitting between them. The CDR3 region is CASSFGWALDPSTDTQYF. The CDR3 nucleotides are TGTGCCAGCAGCTTTGGCTGGGCGCTAGACCCTAGCACAGATACGCAGTATTTT.

In its sample, this clonotype is medium-sized. The chain carries TRBV28 and TRBJ2-2, with D hard to call. V was clipped by 3 bases and J by 3 bases, with 11 bases between them. Germline V gene lookup returns CDR1 MDHEN and CDR2 SYDVKM. CDR3 size: 15 residues. For the CDR3, the DNA is TGTGCCAGCAGTTTCTCCGACTCATACACCGGGGAGCTGTTTTTT. Its protein product is CASSFSDSYTGELFF.

This clonotype has a count of ten or more. The chain employs TRBV2 and TRBJ1-3; 8 bases are a match to TRBD1. Germline CDR1 is SNHLY and CDR2 is FYNNEI. CDR3 length equals 14 residues. The trim removed 7 bases at V and 3 bases at J, leaving 5 bases unmatched. The CDR3 sequence is CASKGQGSGNTIYF. The CDR3 bases are TGTGCCAGCAAAGGACAGGGCAGTGGAAACACCATATATTTT.

This clonotype appeared many times. The chain is built from TRBV27 and TRBJ1-1; no firm D call. Germline CDR1 and CDR2: MNHEY and SMNVEV (reference sequence). V lost 4 bases, J lost 5 bases, and 14 bases lay in between. CDR3 length: 14 residues. The CDR3 reads CASSSGMTWTEAFF. The CDR3 DNA sequence: TGTGCCAGCAGTTCGGGGATGACGTGGACTGAAGCTTTCTTT.

This clonotype was detected a few times. The rearrangement uses TRBV12-3 or TRBV12-4 and TRBJ2-1; D gene unclear. This CDR3 has 13 residues. Trimming left V 6 bases short and J 9 bases short, with 15 bases between. The CDR3 DNA reads TGTGCCAGCAGCCACCCTCCATCGTTTGAGCAGTTCTTC. The encoded protein is CASSHPPSFEQFF.

V usage is TRBV12-3 or TRBV12-4 and J usage is TRBJ1-1; 7 nucleotides line up with TRBD1. Trimming cost V 4 bases and J 3 bases; bases outside gene matches: 8. This CDR3 has 15 amino acids. The CDR3 sequence is CASSSSDRVYTEAFF. In nucleotides, the CDR3 is TGTGCCAGCAGTTCCTCTGACAGGGTATACACTGAAGCTTTCTTT.

The rearrangement uses TRBV29-1 and TRBJ2-1; the D gene is possibly TRBD2 (5 bases). V was shortened by 6 bases and J by 6 bases, with 18 bases between the two germline ends. Germline loops: CDR1 SQVTM, CDR2 ANQGSEA. This CDR3 contains 14 residues. The CDR3 DNA follows: TGCAGCGTGGGCCCTTTAACGGCGGGCAATGAGCAGTTCTTC. It codes for CSVGPLTAGNEQFF.

This clonotype was seen many times. The rearrangement joins TRBV18 to TRBJ2-3, with 12 bases aligning to TRBD2. The germline V gene encodes CDR1 KGHSH and CDR2 LQKENI. The CDR3 is 16 amino acids. The junction had 5 bases not matched to a gene; V was cut back by 5 bases and J by 2 bases. The CDR3 loop is CASSSLAGGITDTQYF. The CDR3 coding sequence is TGTGCCAGCTCATCCCTAGCGGGGGGGATCACAGATACGCAGTATTTT. The full variable domain, its missing parts supplied by reference TRBV18 and TRBJ2-3, is NAGVMQNPRHLVRRRGQEARLRCSPMKGHSHVYWYRQLPEEGLKFMVYLQKENIIDESGMPKERFSAEFPKEGPSILRIQQVVRGDSAAYFCASSSLAGGITDTQYFGPGTRLTVL.